These 13 T cell receptor beta chains originate from one sample sequenced in a study of cytomegalovirus exposure and HLA in healthy donors. In the PCR, 60 Vbeta and 13 Jbeta primers were used. Libraries were prepared by immunoSEQ multiplex PCR; TCRdb keeps only in-frame clonotypes and omits some of them. The table has around 250,000 clones, approximately 81% seen once. The sequencing input was PBMCs. The source of these receptors is an older woman in good health and CMV-seropositive.

The chain employs TRBV16 and TRBJ1-1; D might be TRBD1 (5 bases). CDR3 size: 15 residues. The germline V and J ends were trimmed by 1 base and 1 base, with 10 bases remaining between them. Per germline, CDR1 KGHSY and CDR2 FQNENV. CDR3 in DNA: TGTGCCAGCAGCCAATTGTTTAGGGGGAACACTGAAGCTTTCTTT. Its protein product is CASSQLFRGNTEAFF. Looking up the rest from reference TRBV16 and TRBJ1-1 gives the full variable domain: GEEVAQTPKHLVRGEGQKAKLYCAPIKGHSYVFWYQQVLKNEFKFLISFQNENVFDETGMPKERFSAKCLPNSPCSLEIQATKLEDSAVYFCASSQLFRGNTEAFFGQGTRLTVV.

The chain couples TRBV5-1 to TRBJ1-6; no definite D call. This CDR3 is 14 amino acids long. V dropped 5 bases and J dropped 6 bases, with 12 bases sitting between them. CDR1 and CDR2 (germline): SGHRS, YFSETQ. DNA of the CDR3: TGCGCCAGCAGTTCAGTAGGGAGTAATTCACCCCTCCACTTT. It translates to CASSSVGSNSPLHF.

This clone was seen a handful of times. The chain joins TRBV6-5 to TRBJ1-3; TRBD1 aligns across 11 bases. CDR3 size: 15 residues. Germline V gene data show CDR1 as MNHEY and CDR2 as SVGAGI. V lost 2 bases and J lost 7; bases outside the gene matches: 4. The CDR3 region has the DNA TGTGCCAGCAGTTACCAAGGACAGGGGGCCAACACCATATATTTT. Encoded protein: CASSYQGQGANTIYF.

This clone was recorded once. The chain carries TRBV5-6 and TRBJ2-2; D is perhaps TRBD2 (6 bases). The germline gives CDR1 SGHDT, CDR2 YYEEEE. V shed 4 bases and J shed 9 bases, with 28 bases lying between them. The CDR3 is 18 residues long. The DNA of the CDR3 is TGTGCCAGCAGCACCGGGACTTCCCTTTTGTCTGGGCTGCGGGAGCTGTTTTTT. The encoded protein is CASSTGTSLLSGLRELFF. Supplemented by reference TRBV5-6 and TRBJ2-2, the full variable domain reads DAGVTQSPTHLIKTRGQQVTLRCSPKSGHDTVSWYQQALGQGPQFIFQYYEEEERQRGNFPDRFSGHQFPNYSSELNVNALLLGDSALYLCASSTGTSLLSGLRELFFGEGSRLTVL.

The V gene is TRBV9, the J gene TRBJ1-2; no reliable D call. V dropped 1 base and J dropped 8 bases, with 12 bases sitting between them. Per germline, CDR1 SGDLS and CDR2 YYNGEE. CDR3 length: 13 amino acids. Here the CDR3 reads CASSVTAISGYTF. The CDR3 DNA reads as TGTGCCAGCAGCGTAACAGCTATAAGCGGCTACACCTTC.

The chain employs TRBV4-1 and TRBJ1-1; D call uncertain. CDR3 length: 16 amino acids. Germline values: CDR1 MGHRA, CDR2 YSYEKL. The germline V and J ends were trimmed by 1 base and 5 bases, with 17 bases remaining between them. For the CDR3, the DNA is TGCGCCAGCAGCCAAGTTCTTCCTGGACTAGGGACTGAAGCTTTCTTT. Amino acid sequence: CASSQVLPGLGTEAFF.

The chain links TRBV2 to TRBJ1-2; 7 nucleotides line up with TRBD1. This CDR3 is built from 16 residues. V shed 4 bases and J 0 bases; nucleotides not matched to a gene: 8. Germline V lookup: CDR1 SNHLY, CDR2 FYNNEI. CDR3 residues: CASSGDRLITNYGYTF. The CDR3 DNA sequence: TGTGCCAGCAGTGGGGACAGACTAATTACTAACTATGGCTACACCTTC. Drawing the rest from reference TRBV2 and TRBJ1-2, the complete variable domain is EPEVTQTPSHQVTQMGQEVILRCVPISNHLYFYWYRQILGQKVEFLVSFYNNEISEKSEIFDDQFSVERPDGSNFTLKIRSTKLEDSAMYFCASSGDRLITNYGYTFGSGTRLTVV.

The rearrangement uses TRBV5-4 and TRBJ1-1; weak D call: TRBD1 (6 bases). V was trimmed by 3 bases and J by 1 base, leaving 13 bases between them. The V gene's germline CDR1 is SGHNT and CDR2 YYREEE (reference sequence). The CDR3 loop spans 15 amino acids. This CDR3 is CASSSFRTENTEAFF. DNA for the CDR3: TGTGCCAGCAGCTCCTTCCGGACAGAGAACACTGAAGCTTTCTTT. The full variable domain, rest sourced from reference TRBV5-4 and TRBJ1-1, is ETGVTQSPTHLIKTRGQQVTLRCSSQSGHNTVSWYQQALGQGPQFIFQYYREEENGRGNFPPRFSGLQFPNYSSELNVNALELDDSALYLCASSSFRTENTEAFFGQGTRLTVV.

The chain combines TRBV18 with TRBJ1-3; D call uncertain. The ends were cut back, 3 bases at V and 0 bases at J, with 12 bases in the middle. The CDR3 spans 16 residues. Germline-derived CDR1 and CDR2 are KGHSH and LQKENI. The CDR3 nucleotides read TGTGCCAGCTCACCTGCTGCGGGCGTCTCTGGAAACACCATATATTTT. It codes for CASSPAAGVSGNTIYF.

The genes are TRBV4-1 and TRBJ2-1, with TRBD2 matching over 7 bases. Germline CDR1 MGHRA, CDR2 YSYEKL. CDR3 length equals 17 residues. V shed 0 bases and J 1 base; nucleotides not matched to a gene: 6. This chain's CDR3 is CASSQDWGEGSYNEQFF. CDR3 nucleotides: TGCGCCAGCAGCCAAGATTGGGGGGAGGGATCCTACAATGAGCAGTTCTTC.

The rearrangement uses TRBV5-4 and TRBJ2-5; 7 nucleotides align to TRBD1. The V gene's germline CDR1 is SGHNT and CDR2 YYREEE (reference sequence). V lost 4 bases, J lost 4 bases, and 7 bases stayed unmatched. This CDR3 region has 14 residues. This chain's CDR3 is CASSIGTDLETQYF. As DNA, the CDR3 is TGTGCCAGCAGCATCGGGACAGACTTAGAGACCCAGTACTTC.

This clone was seen just once. The chain carries TRBV6-5 and TRBJ2-3; 16 bases are a match to TRBD2. V gave up 6 bases and J gave up 9 bases; unmatched junction bases: 6. Germline V lookup: CDR1 MNHEY, CDR2 SVGAGI. The CDR3 sequence is 15 residues long. CDR3 protein: CASRPGLAGGATQYF. The CDR3 bases are TGTGCCAGCAGACCGGGACTAGCGGGAGGGGCGACGCAGTATTTT.

V and J are TRBV10-2 and TRBJ2-1; 13 bases align to TRBD2. Germline assignment: CDR1 WSHSY and CDR2 SAAADI. The CDR3 length is 15 residues. V gave up 6 bases and J gave up 7 bases; unmatched junction bases: 6. The CDR3 bases are TGCGCCAGCAGGGAACTAGCGGGAGGGTGGAATGAGCAGTTCTTC. Translating gives CASRELAGGWNEQFF.